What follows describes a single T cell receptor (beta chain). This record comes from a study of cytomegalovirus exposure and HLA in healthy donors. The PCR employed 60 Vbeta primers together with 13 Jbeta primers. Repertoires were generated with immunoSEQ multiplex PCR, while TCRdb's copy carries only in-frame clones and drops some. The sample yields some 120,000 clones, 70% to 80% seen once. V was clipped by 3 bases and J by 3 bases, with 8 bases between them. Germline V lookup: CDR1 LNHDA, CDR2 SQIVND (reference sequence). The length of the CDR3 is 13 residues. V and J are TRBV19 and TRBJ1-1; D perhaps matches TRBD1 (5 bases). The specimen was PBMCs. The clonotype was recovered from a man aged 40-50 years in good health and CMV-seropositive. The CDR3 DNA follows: TGTGCCAGTAGTATGTGGGGCTACACTGAAGCTTTCTTT. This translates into CASSMWGYTEAFF.